This is a list of T cell receptor beta chains from one sample in a study of blood T cells in healthy people across ages. TCRdb recomputed calls from the 5' RACE reads with MiXCR, one row per CDR3 protein. The top ten clones hold roughly 2% of a sample with over 1,500,000 distinct CDR3 sequences, around half of them seen once. Sequencing was done on a sample of blood. Source of these receptors: a woman aged 35 to 49 in good health. Both conserved end residues are part of each CDR3. D genes are given only for firm matches. Clone size, where shown, is once, few, many, or a class for clones that have expanded.

j_gene: TRBJ2-1; v_gene: TRBV5-1; d_gene: .; abundance: .; CDR3nt: TGCGCCAGCAGCTTGGCGGAAGAGACCCAGTTCTTC; CDR3aa: CASSLAEETQFF
j_gene: TRBJ1-4; v_gene: TRBV4-3; d_gene: TRBD1; abundance: .; CDR3nt: TGCGCCAGCAGCCCTAAAATCGGGGGGACAGGGAGGAATGAAAAACTGTTTTTT; CDR3aa: CASSPKIGGTGRNEKLFF
j_gene: TRBJ1-6; v_gene: TRBV5-1; d_gene: .; abundance: .; CDR3nt: TGCGCCAGCAGCAGCGGACAGATGCCCAATTCACCCCTCCACTTT; CDR3aa: CASSSGQMPNSPLHF
j_gene: TRBJ1-2; v_gene: TRBV6-6; d_gene: .; abundance: .; CDR3nt: TGTGCCAGCAGCGCGGGGGAGACGACCTATGGCTACACCTTC; CDR3aa: CASSAGETTYGYTF
j_gene: TRBJ2-1; v_gene: TRBV15; d_gene: .; abundance: .; CDR3nt: TGTGCCACCAGCCAGCCGGTGGCAGGGATCAGGAATGAGCAGTTCTTC; CDR3aa: CATSQPVAGIRNEQFF
j_gene: TRBJ2-3; v_gene: TRBV12-5; d_gene: TRBD1; abundance: .; CDR3nt: TGTGCTAGTGGTTCGCTGACAGGGGGTTCAGATACGCAGTATTTT; CDR3aa: CASGSLTGGSDTQYF
j_gene: TRBJ2-7; v_gene: TRBV5-1; d_gene: .; abundance: .; CDR3nt: TGCGCCAGCAGCTTGGAGGTAAGGGACCTAGACTACGAGCAGTACTTC; CDR3aa: CASSLEVRDLDYEQYF
j_gene: TRBJ2-5; v_gene: TRBV24-1; d_gene: .; abundance: few; CDR3nt: TGTGCCACCAGTGATCTCGGCGGGACCCAGTACTTC; CDR3aa: CATSDLGGTQYF
j_gene: TRBJ1-5; v_gene: TRBV24-1; d_gene: .; abundance: .; CDR3nt: TGTGCCACCAGTGATTTCGGCCCTAATCAGCCCCAGCATTTT; CDR3aa: CATSDFGPNQPQHF
j_gene: TRBJ2-5; v_gene: TRBV6-6; d_gene: TRBD1; abundance: .; CDR3nt: TGTGCCAGCACCTGGGGCGGGACAGGGCTCACTGAGCAGTACTTC; CDR3aa: CASTWGGTGLTEQYF
j_gene: TRBJ1-2; v_gene: TRBV9; d_gene: .; abundance: .; CDR3nt: TGTGCCAGCAGCGTAGAGGCCGGGCAGAACTATGGCTACACCTTC; CDR3aa: CASSVEAGQNYGYTF
j_gene: TRBJ2-5; v_gene: TRBV27; d_gene: .; abundance: .; CDR3nt: TGTGCCAGCAGTCCAGCGTTCGGGGACCAAGAGACCCAGTACTTC; CDR3aa: CASSPAFGDQETQYF
j_gene: TRBJ2-6; v_gene: TRBV5-5; d_gene: .; abundance: few; CDR3nt: TGTGCCAGCAGCTTGGGAGACAGAGGTGGGGCCAACGTCCTGACTTTC; CDR3aa: CASSLGDRGGANVLTF
j_gene: TRBJ1-2; v_gene: TRBV4-3; d_gene: .; abundance: .; CDR3nt: TGCGCCAGCAGCCAAGATAGGGCAGTGTTCGGCTACACCTTC; CDR3aa: CASSQDRAVFGYTF
j_gene: TRBJ2-5; v_gene: TRBV20-1; d_gene: .; abundance: .; CDR3nt: TGCAGTGCTACAGGACTAGGGGGGTTAGCCCAAGAGACCCAGTACTTC; CDR3aa: CSATGLGGLAQETQYF
j_gene: TRBJ2-6; v_gene: TRBV6-2/TRBV6-3; d_gene: .; abundance: few; CDR3nt: TGTGCCAGCAGTTACGGGTTTACTGGGGCCAACGTCCTGACTTTC; CDR3aa: CASSYGFTGANVLTF